Listed here is a single T cell receptor beta chain. As yet, its antigen is unknown. Trimming cost V 1 base and J 0 bases, with 12 bases left between them. The CDR3 has 17 residues. Per germline, CDR1 SGHAT and CDR2 FQNNGV. The sample comes from a study of shared clonotypes between healthy human individuals. The study, taken as a whole, reports: It was observed that approximately 5% of naive CD4 clonotypes were shared across a handful of donors.

The DNA input per sorted-subset replicate PCR was about 0.2 ug, corresponding to tens of thousands of T cell genomes. This table comes from immunoSEQ multiplex PCR, and its TCRdb copy is limited to in-frame clones, with some not included. The sample has a few million clones, 80% to 95% seen once; the top ten hold about 0.41%. Study donors comprised healthy, HIV-negative adults devoid of recent acute infection or vaccination. The clonotype was recovered from a man aged 18 to 30 in good health. Some clones in this sample may be carry-over from other donors' samples. V is TRBV11-2 and J is TRBJ2-2; no reliable D call. The specimen sequenced was naive CD4+ T cells from PBMCs. The subset: CD45RA+ positively selected. The CDR3 here is CASSLGRGGTNTGELFF. The CDR3 bases are TGTGCCAGCAGCTTAGGGCGCGGCGGAACGAACACCGGGGAGCTGTTTTTT.